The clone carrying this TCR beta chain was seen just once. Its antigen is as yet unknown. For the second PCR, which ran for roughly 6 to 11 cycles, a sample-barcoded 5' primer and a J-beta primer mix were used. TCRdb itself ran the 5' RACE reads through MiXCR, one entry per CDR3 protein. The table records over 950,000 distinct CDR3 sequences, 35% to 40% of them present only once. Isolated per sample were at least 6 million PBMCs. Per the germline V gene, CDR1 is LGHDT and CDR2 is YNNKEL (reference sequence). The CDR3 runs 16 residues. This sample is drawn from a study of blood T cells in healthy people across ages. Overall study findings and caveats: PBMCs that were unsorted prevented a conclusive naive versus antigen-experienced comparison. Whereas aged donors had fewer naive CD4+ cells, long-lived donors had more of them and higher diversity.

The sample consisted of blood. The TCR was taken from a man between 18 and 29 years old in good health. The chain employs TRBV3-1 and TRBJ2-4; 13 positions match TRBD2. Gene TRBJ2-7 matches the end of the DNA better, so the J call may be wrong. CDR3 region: CASSQPRLAGGYEQYF. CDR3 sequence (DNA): TGTGCCAGCAGCCAACCAAGACTAGCGGGAGGATACGAGCAGTACTTC.